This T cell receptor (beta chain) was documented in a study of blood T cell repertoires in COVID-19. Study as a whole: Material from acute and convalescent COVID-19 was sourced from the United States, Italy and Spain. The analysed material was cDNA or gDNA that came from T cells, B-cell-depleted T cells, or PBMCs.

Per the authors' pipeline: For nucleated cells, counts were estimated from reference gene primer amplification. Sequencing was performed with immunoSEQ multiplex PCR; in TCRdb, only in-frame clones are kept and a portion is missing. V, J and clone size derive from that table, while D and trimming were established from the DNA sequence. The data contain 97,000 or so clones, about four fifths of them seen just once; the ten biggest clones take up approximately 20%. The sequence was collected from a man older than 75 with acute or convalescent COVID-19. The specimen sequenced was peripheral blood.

The CDR3 loop reads CASSRLSSGTGSYEQYF. CDR3 nucleotides: TGTGCCAGCAGTCGCTTATCCTCCGGGACAGGGTCGTACGAGCAGTACTTC. The rearrangement links TRBV28 to TRBJ2-7, with TRBD1 identical over 9 bases. This CDR3 has 17 amino acids. Germline lookup yields CDR1 MDHEN and CDR2 SYDVKM. The V gene end was trimmed by 5 bases and the J gene end by 4 bases; junction bases not matched to a gene: 15. Filled out from reference TRBV28 and TRBJ2-7, the complete variable domain reads DVKVTQSSRYLVKRTGEKVFLECVQDMDHENMFWYRQDPGLGLRLIYFSYDVKMKEKGDIPEGYSVSREKKERFSLILESASTNQTSMYLCASSRLSSGTGSYEQYFGPGTRLTVT.